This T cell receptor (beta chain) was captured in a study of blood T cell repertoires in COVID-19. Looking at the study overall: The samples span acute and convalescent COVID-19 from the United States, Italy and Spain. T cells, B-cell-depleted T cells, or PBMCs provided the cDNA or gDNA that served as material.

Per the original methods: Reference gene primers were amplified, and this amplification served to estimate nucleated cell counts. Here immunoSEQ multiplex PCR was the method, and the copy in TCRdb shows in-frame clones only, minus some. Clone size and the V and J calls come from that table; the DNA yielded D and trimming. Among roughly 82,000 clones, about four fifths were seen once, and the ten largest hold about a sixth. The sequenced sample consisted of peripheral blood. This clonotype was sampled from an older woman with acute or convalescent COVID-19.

The CDR3 sequence: CASSEARGTEAFF. The CDR3 DNA reads TGCGCCAGCAGTGAGGCCCGGGGCACTGAAGCTTTCTTT. The chain uses TRBV10-1 and TRBJ1-1; D gene ambiguous. V gave up 2 bases and J gave up 4 bases, with 8 bases separating them. The CDR3 is made up of 13 amino acids. Germline CDR1 reads WNHNN; CDR2 reads SYGVQD (reference sequence).